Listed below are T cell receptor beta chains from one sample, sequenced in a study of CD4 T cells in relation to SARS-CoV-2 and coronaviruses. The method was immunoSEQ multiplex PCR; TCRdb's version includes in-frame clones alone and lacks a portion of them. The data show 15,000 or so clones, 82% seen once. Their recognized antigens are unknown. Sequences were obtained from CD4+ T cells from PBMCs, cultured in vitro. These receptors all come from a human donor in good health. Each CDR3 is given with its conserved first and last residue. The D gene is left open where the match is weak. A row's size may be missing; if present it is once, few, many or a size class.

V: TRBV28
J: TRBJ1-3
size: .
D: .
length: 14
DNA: TGTGCCAGCAGTTTTCTTAGCTCTGGAAACACCATATATTTT
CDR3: CASSFLSSGNTIYF

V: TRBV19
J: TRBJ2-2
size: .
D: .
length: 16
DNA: TGTGCCAGTAGTATAGGTTCAGGGGAAAACACCGGGGAGCTGTTTTTT
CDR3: CASSIGSGENTGELFF

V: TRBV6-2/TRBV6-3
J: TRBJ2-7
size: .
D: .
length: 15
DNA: TGTGCCAGCAGGCCTCGTGGCACCAGCTCCTACGAGCAGTACTTC
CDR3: CASRPRGTSSYEQYF

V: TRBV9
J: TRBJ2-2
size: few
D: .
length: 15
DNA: TGTGCCAGCCGGAGGGGGACAATTGGCACCGGGGAGCTGTTTTTT
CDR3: CASRRGTIGTGELFF

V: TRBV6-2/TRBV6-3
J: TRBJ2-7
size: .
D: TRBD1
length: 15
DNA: TGTGCCAGCAGTCAACCGGGACAGAGGCGGTACGAGCAGTACTTC
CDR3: CASSQPGQRRYEQYF

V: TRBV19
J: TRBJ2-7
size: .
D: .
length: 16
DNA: TGTGCCAGTAGTATAGGCGCAGGACCCCTGGGCTACGAGCAGTACTTC
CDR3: CASSIGAGPLGYEQYF

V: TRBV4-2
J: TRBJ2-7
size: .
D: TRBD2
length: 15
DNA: TGTGCCAGCAGCCAAGAATTAGCGGGAAGTTACGAGCAGTACTTC
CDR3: CASSQELAGSYEQYF

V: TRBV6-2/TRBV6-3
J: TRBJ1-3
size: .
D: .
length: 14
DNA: TGTGCCAGCAGTTACCCGGATCCTGGAAACACCATATATTTT
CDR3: CASSYPDPGNTIYF

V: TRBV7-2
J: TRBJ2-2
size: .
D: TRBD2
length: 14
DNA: TGTGCCAGCAGCCTGACTAGCGGGTCCGGGGAGCTGTTTTTT
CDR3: CASSLTSGSGELFF

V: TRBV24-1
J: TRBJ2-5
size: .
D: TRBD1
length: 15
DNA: TGTGCCACCAGTGATCCCTCGACAGGGGACGAGACCCAGTACTTC
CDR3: CATSDPSTGDETQYF

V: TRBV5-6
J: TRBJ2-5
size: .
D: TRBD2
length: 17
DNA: TGTGCCAGCAGCTGGTACTCCCGGCTAGCGGGGCCAGAGACCCAGTACTTC
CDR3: CASSWYSRLAGPETQYF

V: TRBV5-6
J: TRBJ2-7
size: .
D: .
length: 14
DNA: TGTGCCAGCAGCTTGACGGGGGCAAACTACGAGCAGTACTTC
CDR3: CASSLTGANYEQYF

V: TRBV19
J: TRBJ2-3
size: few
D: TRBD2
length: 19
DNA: TGTGCCAGTAGTGGGGGACTAGCGGGGGGACATCCTAGCACAGATACGCAGTATTTT
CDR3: CASSGGLAGGHPSTDTQYF

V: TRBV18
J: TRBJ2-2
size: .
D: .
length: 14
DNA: TGTGCCAGCTCACCACCGGTGGGAAGCGGGGAGCTGTTTTTT
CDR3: CASSPPVGSGELFF

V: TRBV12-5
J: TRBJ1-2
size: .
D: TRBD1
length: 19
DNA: TGTGCTAGTGGGGACGAAACAGGGGGCTATATCACCGACCATTATGGCTACACCTTC
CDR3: CASGDETGGYITDHYGYTF

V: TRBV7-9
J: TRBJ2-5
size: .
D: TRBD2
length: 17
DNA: TGTGCCAGCAGCTTAGTTAGGTCTAGCGGCGTCCAAGAGACCCAGTACTTC
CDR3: CASSLVRSSGVQETQYF

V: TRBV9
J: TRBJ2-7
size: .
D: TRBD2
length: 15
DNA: TGTGCCAGCAGCGTAGCAGCGGGAGCTACCTACGAGCAGTACTTC
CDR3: CASSVAAGATYEQYF

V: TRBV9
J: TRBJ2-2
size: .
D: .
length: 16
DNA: TGTGCCAGCAGCGTAGACCCGGGGACCGTCACCGGGGAGCTGTTTTTT
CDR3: CASSVDPGTVTGELFF

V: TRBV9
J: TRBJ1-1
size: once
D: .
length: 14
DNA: TGTGCCAGCAGCACCCACCCAGGGGCAACTGAAGCTTTCTTT
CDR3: CASSTHPGATEAFF

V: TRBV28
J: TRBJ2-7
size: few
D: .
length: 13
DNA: TGTGCCAGCCAGACGGGGACACGATTCGAGCAGTACTTC
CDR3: CASQTGTRFEQYF

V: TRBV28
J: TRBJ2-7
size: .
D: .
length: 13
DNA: TGTGCCAGCAGTACGGGACACGCCTACGAGCAGTACTTC
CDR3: CASSTGHAYEQYF

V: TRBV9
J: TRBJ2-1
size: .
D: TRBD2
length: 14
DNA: TGTGCCAGCGGCCCGGGACTAGCGGACAATGAGCAGTTCTTC
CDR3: CASGPGLADNEQFF

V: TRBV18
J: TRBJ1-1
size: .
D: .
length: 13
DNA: TGTGCCAGCTCACCACAAACCAACACTGAAGCTTTCTTT
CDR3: CASSPQTNTEAFF

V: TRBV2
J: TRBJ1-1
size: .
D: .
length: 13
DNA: TGTGCCAGCAATCGACGGCTTGAGGGTGAAGCTTTCTTT
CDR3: CASNRRLEGEAFF

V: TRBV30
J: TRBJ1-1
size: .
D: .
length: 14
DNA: TGTGCCTGGAGTGCCTCCCACGGTGGAACTGAAGCTTTCTTT
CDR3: CAWSASHGGTEAFF

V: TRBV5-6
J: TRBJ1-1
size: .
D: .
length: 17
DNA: TGTGCCAGCAGCTTGGCCTGGACCCTAACCAGGAACACTGAAGCTTTCTTT
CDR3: CASSLAWTLTRNTEAFF

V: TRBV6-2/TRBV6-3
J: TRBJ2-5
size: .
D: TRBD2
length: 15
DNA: TGTGCCAGCAGTTACTCGCCGGGACTAGCAGGGACCCAGTACTTC
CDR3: CASSYSPGLAGTQYF

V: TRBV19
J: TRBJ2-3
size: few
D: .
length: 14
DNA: TGTGCCAGTAGTATGTTGGGAAGCACAGATACGCAGTATTTT
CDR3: CASSMLGSTDTQYF

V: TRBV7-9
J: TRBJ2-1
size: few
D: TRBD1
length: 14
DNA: TGTGCCAGCAGCTTAGGGGACAGGGTCCATGAGCAGTTCTTC
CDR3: CASSLGDRVHEQFF

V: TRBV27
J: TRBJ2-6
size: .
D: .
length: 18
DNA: TGTGCCAGCAGTTTATCCTTGGTACTCGGCTCTGGGGCCAACGTCCTGACTTTC
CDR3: CASSLSLVLGSGANVLTF

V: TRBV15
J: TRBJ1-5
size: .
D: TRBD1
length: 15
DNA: TGTGCCACCAGCAGAGGCAGGGGGATTGATCAGCCCCAGCATTTT
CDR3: CATSRGRGIDQPQHF

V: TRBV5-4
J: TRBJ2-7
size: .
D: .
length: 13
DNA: TGTGCCAGCAGCTTGGGGGCCTCCTACGAGCAGTACTTC
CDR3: CASSLGASYEQYF

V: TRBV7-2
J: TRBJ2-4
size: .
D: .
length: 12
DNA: TGTGCCAGCAGCCCTAATCGCGGGATTCAGTACTTC
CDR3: CASSPNRGIQYF

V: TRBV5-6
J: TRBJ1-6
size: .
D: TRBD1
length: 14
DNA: TGTGCCAGCAGCTGGGGACAGGGCGATTCACCCCTCCACTTT
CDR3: CASSWGQGDSPLHF

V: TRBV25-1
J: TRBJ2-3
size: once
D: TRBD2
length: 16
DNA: TGTGCCAGCAGTGAATCCGGCGGGAGGGCCTCAGATACGCAGTATTTT
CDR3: CASSESGGRASDTQYF

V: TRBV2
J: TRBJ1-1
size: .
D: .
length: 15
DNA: TGTGCCAGCAGTCGAGGGGAGGGTTTCGGCACTGAAGCTTTCTTT
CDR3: CASSRGEGFGTEAFF

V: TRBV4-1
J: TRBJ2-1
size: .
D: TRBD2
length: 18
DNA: TGCGCCAGCAGCCAAGAAATCCGGGGGAGGGGCTCCTACAATGAGCAGTTCTTC
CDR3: CASSQEIRGRGSYNEQFF

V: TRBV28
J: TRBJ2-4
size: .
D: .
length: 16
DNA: TGTGCCAGCAGTCTAAGTTATACAGACTATGGGAACATTCAGTACTTC
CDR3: CASSLSYTDYGNIQYF

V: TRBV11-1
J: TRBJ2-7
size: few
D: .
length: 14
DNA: TGTGCCAGCAGCCAAACACGGGGTACCTACGAGCAGTACTTC
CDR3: CASSQTRGTYEQYF

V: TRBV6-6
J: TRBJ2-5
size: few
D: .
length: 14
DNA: TGTGCCAGCAAATCCGGGTCCCAGAGGGAGACCCAGTACTTC
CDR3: CASKSGSQRETQYF

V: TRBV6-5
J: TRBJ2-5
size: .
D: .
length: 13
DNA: TGTGCCAGCAGGAGGGAGTGGAGGAAGACCCAGTACTTC
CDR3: CASRREWRKTQYF

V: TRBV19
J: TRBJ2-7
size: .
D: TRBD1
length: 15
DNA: TGTGCCAGTAGTCTGACGGGACAGGGGATCCACGAGCAGTACTTC
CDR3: CASSLTGQGIHEQYF

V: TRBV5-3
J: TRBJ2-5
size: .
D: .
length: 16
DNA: TGTGCCAGAAGCCTCACCGGGCCAGAGGGACAAGAGACCCAGTACTTC
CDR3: CARSLTGPEGQETQYF

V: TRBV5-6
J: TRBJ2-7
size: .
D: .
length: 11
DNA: TGTGCCAGCAGCTTCAGCTACGAGCAGTACTTC
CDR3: CASSFSYEQYF

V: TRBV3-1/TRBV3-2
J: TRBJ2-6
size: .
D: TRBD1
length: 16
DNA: TGTGCCAGCAGAGGGACAGGGGTCGGTGGGGCCAACGTCCTGACTTTC
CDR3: CASRGTGVGGANVLTF

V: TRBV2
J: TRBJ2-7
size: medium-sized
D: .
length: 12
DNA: TGTGCCAGCAGTGAACAGTCCTACGAGCAGTACTTC
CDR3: CASSEQSYEQYF

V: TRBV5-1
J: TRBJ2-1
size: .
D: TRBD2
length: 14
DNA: TGCGCCAGCAGAGCGGCGGGAGAGTCGAATGAGCAGTTCTTC
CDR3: CASRAAGESNEQFF

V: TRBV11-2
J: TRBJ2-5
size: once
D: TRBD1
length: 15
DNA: TGTGCCAGCAGCTTAGGTAACAGGGGAAGAGAGACCCAGTACTTC
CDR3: CASSLGNRGRETQYF

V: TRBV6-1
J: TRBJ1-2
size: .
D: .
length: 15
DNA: TGTGCCAGCAGTGAATGGGCCCGTGGGGTCCGCGGCTACACCTTC
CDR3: CASSEWARGVRGYTF

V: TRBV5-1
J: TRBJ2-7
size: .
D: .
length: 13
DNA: TGCGCCAGCAGCTTGAACGGGGGCGACGAGCAGTACTTC
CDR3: CASSLNGGDEQYF

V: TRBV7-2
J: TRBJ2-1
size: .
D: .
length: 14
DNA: TGTGCCAGCAGCTTAGTGACGGATAACAATGAACAGTTCTTC
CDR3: CASSLVTDNNEQFF

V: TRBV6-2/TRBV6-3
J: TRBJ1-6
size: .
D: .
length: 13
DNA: TGTGCCAGCAGTTACCTAGGGAATTCACCCCTCCACTTT
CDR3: CASSYLGNSPLHF

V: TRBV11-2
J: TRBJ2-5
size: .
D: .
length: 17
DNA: TGTGCCAGCAGCTCTCTCCGCCTAGGGGCAGGCCTGGAGACCCAGTACTTC
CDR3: CASSSLRLGAGLETQYF

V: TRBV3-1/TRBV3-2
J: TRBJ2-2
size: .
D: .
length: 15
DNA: TGTGCCAGCAGCCAGGGGGCTGTAAGCACCGGGGAGCTGTTTTTT
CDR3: CASSQGAVSTGELFF

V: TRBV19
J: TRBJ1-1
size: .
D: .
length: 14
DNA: TGTGCCAGTAGTATAGGACAGATGAACACTGAAGCTTTCTTT
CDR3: CASSIGQMNTEAFF